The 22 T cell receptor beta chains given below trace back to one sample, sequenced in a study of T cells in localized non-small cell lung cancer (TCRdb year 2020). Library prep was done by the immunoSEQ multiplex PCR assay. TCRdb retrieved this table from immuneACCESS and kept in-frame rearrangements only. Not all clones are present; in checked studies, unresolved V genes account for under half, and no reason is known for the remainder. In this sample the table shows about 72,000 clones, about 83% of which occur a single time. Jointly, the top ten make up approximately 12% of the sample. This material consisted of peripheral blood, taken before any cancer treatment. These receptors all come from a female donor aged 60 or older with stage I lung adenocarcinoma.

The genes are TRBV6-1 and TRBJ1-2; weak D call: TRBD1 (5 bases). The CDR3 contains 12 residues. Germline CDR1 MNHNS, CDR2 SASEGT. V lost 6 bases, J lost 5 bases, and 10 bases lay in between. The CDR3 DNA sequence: TGTGCCAGCAGAGGACATCGGTATGGCTACACCTTC. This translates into CASRGHRYGYTF.

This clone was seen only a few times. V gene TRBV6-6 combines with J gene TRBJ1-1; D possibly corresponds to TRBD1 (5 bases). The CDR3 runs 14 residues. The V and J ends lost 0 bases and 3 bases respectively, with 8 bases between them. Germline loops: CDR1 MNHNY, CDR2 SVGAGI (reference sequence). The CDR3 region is CASSYSGRDTEAFF. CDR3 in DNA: TGTGCCAGCAGTTACTCTGGCAGGGACACTGAAGCTTTCTTT.

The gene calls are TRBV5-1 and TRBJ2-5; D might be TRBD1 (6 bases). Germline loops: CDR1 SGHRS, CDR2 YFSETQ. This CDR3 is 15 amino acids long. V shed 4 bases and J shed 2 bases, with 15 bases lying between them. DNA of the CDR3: TGCGCCAGCAGCAAAGATGGACAGACTCAAGAGACCCAGTACTTC. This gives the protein CASSKDGQTQETQYF.

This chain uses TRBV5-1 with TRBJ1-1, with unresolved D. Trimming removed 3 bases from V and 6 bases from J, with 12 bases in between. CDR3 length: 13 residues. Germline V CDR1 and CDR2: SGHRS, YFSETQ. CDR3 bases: TGCGCCAGCAGCTCGGCCGGGTTCCCTGAAGCTTTCTTT. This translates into CASSSAGFPEAFF.

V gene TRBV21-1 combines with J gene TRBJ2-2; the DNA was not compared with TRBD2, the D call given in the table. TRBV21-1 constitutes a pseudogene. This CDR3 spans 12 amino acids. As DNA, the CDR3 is TGTGCCAGCAGCAAACGGACCGGGGAGCTGTTTTTT. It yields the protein CASSKRTGELFF.

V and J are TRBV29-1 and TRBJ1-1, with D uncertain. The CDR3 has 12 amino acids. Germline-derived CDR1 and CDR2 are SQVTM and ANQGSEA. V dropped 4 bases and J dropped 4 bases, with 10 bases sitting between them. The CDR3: CSVVGGGTEAFF. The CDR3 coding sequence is TGCAGCGTTGTGGGAGGAGGCACTGAAGCTTTCTTT.

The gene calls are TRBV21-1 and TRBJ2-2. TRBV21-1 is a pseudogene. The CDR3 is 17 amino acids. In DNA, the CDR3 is TGTGCCAGCAGCCAGGAGCCAGGAGATATGGGGACCGGGGAGCTGTTTTTT. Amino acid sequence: CASSQEPGDMGTGELFF.

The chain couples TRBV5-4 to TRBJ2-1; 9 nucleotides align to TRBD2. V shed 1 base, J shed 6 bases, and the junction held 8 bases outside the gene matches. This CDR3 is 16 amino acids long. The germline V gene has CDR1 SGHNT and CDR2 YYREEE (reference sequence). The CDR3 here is CASSLSAGGPPNEQFF. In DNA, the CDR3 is TGTGCCAGCAGCTTGTCCGCGGGGGGGCCCCCCAATGAGCAGTTCTTC.

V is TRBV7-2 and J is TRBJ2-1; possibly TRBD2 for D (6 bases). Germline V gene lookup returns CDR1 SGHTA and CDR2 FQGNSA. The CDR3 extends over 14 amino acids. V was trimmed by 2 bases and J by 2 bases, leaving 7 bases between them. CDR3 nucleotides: TGTGCCAGCAGCTTAACGGGAGCCTACAATGAGCAGTTCTTC. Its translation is CASSLTGAYNEQFF.

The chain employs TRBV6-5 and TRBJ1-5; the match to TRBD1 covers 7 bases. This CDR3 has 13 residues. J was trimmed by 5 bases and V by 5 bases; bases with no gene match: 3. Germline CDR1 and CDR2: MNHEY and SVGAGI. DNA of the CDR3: TGTGCCAGCAGTCACAGGGGTGATCAGCCCCAGCATTTT. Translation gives CASSHRGDQPQHF.

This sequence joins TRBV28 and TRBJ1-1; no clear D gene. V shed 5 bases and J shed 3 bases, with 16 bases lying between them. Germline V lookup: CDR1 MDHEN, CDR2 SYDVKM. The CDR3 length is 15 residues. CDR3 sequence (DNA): TGTGCCAGCAGTCCAGTGGGGAAGCGCGACACTGAAGCTTTCTTT. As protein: CASSPVGKRDTEAFF.

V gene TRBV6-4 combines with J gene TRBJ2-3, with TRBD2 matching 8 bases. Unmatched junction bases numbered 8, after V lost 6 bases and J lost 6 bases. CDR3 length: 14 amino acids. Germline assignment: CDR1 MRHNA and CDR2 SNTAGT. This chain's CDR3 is CASRQAGASDTQYF. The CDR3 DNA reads TGTGCCAGCAGACAAGCGGGAGCGTCCGATACGCAGTATTTT.

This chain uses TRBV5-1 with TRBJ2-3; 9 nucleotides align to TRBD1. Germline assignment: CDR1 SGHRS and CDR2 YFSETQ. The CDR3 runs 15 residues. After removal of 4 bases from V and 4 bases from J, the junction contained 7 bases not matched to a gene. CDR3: CASSPGQGRSDTQYF. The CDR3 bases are TGCGCCAGCAGCCCGGGACAGGGTAGGTCAGATACGCAGTATTTT.

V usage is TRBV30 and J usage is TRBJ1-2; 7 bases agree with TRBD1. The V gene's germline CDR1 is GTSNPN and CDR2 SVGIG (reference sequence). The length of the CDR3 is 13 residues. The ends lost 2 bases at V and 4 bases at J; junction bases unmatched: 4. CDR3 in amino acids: CAWSPGGTYGYTF. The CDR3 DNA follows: TGTGCCTGGAGTCCAGGGGGGACCTATGGCTACACCTTC.

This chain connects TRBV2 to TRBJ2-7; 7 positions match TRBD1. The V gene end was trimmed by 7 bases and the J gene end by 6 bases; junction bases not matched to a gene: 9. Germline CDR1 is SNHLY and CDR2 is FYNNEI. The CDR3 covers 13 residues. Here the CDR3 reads CASIITGVAEQYF. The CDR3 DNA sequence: TGTGCCAGCATCATCACAGGGGTGGCCGAGCAGTACTTC.

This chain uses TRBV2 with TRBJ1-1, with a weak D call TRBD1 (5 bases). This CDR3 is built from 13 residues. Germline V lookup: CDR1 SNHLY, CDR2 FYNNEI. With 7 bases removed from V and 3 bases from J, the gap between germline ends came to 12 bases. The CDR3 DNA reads TGTGCCAGCACAGTGGGCAGGGACACTGAAGCTTTCTTT. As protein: CASTVGRDTEAFF. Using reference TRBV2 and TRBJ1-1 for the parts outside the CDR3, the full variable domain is EPEVTQTPSHQVTQMGQEVILRCVPISNHLYFYWYRQILGQKVEFLVSFYNNEISEKSEIFDDQFSVERPDGSNFTLKIRSTKLEDSAMYFCASTVGRDTEAFFGQGTRLTVV.

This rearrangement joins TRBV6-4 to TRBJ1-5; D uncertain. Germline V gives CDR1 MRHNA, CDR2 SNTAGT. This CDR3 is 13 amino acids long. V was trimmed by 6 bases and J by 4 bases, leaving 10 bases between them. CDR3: CASRRKGNQPQHF. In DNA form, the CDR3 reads TGTGCCAGCAGACGCAAGGGAAATCAGCCCCAGCATTTT.

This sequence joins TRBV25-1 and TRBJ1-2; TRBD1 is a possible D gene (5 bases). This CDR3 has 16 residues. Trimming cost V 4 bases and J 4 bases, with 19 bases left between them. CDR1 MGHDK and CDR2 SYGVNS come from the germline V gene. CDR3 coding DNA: TGTGCCAGCAGTGGTGCTTCAAAAGGGGATGGCTATGGCTACACCTTC. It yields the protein CASSGASKGDGYGYTF.

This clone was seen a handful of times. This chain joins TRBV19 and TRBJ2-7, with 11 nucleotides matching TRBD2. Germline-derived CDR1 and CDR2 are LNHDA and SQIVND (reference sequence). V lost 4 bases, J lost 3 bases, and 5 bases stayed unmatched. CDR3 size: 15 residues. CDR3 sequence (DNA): TGTGCCAGTAGTACCGGACTAGCGGGCTACTACGAGCAGTACTTC. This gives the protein CASSTGLAGYYEQYF. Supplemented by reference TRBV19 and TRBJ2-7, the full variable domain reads DGGITQSPKYLFRKEGQNVTLSCEQNLNHDAMYWYRQDPGQGLRLIYYSQIVNDFQKGDIAEGYSVSREKKESFPLTVTSAQKNPTAFYLCASSTGLAGYYEQYFGPGTRLTVT.

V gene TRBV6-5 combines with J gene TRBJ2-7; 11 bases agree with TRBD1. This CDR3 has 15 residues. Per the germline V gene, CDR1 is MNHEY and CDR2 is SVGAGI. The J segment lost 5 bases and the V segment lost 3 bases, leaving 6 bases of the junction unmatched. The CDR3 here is CASSYGTGGKDEQYF. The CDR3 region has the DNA TGTGCCAGCAGTTATGGGACAGGGGGTAAGGACGAGCAGTACTTC.

The CDR3 DNA follows: TGTGCCAGCAGCCCGACAACCGGGACAGGGATCTATGGCTACACCTTC. Amino acid sequence: CASSPTTGTGIYGYTF. V and J are TRBV7-8 and TRBJ1-2; TRBD1 agrees at 9 bases. V was pared by 5 bases and J by 4 bases, with 11 bases of the junction left unmatched. The CDR3 has 16 amino acids. Per germline, CDR1 SGHVS and CDR2 FQNEAQ.

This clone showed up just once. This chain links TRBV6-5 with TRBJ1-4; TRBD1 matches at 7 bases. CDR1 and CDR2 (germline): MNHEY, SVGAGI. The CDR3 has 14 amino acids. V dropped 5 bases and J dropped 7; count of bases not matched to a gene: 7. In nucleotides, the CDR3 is TGTGCCAGCAGTAGGAAGGGGGCGGGTGAAAAACTGTTTTTT. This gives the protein CASSRKGAGEKLFF.